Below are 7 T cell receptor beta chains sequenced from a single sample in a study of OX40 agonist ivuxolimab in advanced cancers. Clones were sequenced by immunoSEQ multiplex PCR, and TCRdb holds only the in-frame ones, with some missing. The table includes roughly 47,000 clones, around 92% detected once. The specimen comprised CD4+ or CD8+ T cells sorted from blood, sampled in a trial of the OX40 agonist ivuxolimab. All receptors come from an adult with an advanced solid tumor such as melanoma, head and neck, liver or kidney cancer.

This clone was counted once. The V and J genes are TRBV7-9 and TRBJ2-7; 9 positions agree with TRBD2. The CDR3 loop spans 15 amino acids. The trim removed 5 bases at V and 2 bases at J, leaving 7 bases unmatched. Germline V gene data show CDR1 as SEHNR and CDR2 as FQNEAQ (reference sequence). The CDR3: CASSVEGGGAYEQYF. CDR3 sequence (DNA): TGTGCCAGCAGCGTCGAGGGCGGGGGGGCCTACGAGCAGTACTTC.

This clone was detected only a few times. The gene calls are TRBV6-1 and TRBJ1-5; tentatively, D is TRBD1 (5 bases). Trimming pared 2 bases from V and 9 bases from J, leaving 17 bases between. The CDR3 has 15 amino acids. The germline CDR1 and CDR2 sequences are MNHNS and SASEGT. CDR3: CASSEIDSVSRPQHF. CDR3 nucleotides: TGTGCCAGCAGTGAAATCGACAGCGTGTCTCGGCCCCAGCATTTT.

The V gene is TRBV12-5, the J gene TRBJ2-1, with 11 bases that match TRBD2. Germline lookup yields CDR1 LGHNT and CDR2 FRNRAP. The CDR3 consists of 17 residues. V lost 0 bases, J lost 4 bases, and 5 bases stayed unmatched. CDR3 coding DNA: TGTGCTAGTGGTTTGGTGGTAGCGGGAGGGGGGTACAATGAGCAGTTCTTC. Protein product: CASGLVVAGGGYNEQFF. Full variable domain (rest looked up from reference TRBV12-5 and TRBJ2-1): DARVTQTPRHKVTEMGQEVTMRCQPILGHNTVFWYRQTMMQGLELLAYFRNRAPLDDSGMPKDRFSAEMPDATLATLKIQPSEPRDSAVYFCASGLVVAGGGYNEQFFGPGTRLTVL.

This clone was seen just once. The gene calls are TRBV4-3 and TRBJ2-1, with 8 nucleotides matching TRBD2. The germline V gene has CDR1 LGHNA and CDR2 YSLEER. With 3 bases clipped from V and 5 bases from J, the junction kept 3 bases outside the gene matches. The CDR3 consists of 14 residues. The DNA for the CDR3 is TGCGCCAGCAGCCACGGGGGGGCGAACAATGAGCAGTTCTTC. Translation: CASSHGGANNEQFF.

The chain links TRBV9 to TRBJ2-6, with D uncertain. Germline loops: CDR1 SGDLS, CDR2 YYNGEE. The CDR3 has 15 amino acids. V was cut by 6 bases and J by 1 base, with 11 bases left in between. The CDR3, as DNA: TGTGCCAGCAACTCGTGGCGGTCTGGGGCCAACGTCCTGACTTTC. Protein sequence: CASNSWRSGANVLTF. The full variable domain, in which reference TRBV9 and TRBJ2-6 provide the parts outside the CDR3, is DSGVTQTPKHLITATGQRVTLRCSPRSGDLSVYWYQQSLDQGLQFLIQYYNGEERAKGNILERFSAQQFPDLHSELNLSSLELGDSALYFCASNSWRSGANVLTFGAGSRLTVL.

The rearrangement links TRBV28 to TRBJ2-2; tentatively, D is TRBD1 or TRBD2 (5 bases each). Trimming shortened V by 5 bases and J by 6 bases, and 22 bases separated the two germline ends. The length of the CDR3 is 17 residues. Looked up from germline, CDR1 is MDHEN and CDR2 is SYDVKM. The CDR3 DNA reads TGTGCCAGCAGTGAGGGGTTGCAAACCATTTACGCCGGGGAGCTGTTTTTT. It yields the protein CASSEGLQTIYAGELFF.

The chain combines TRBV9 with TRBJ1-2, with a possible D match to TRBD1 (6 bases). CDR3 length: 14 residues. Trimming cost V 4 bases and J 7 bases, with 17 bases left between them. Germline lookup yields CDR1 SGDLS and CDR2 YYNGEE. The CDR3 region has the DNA TGTGCCAGCAGCTCGAGCAGGGGTTCCGGTGGCTACACCTTC. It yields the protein CASSSSRGSGGYTF.